This TCR beta chain was obtained from a study of blood T cell repertoires in COVID-19. Study background: COVID-19 samples, acute and convalescent, were from the United States, Italy and Spain.

V was shortened by 5 bases and J by 4 bases, with 17 bases between the two germline ends. Germline CDR1 is SGHVS and CDR2 is FQNEAQ. The CDR3 is made up of 16 amino acids. Only in-frame clones appear in the TCRdb table, and some are missing; sequencing was by immunoSEQ multiplex PCR. This table has tens of thousands of clones, approximately 90% appearing once. Input material: peripheral blood. The source of this sequence is a man aged 50 to 60 with active COVID-19. V gene TRBV7-8 combines with J gene TRBJ1-4; D possibly corresponds to TRBD1 (6 bases). The CDR3 protein is CASSHRGGRGNEKLFF. CDR3 sequence (DNA): TGTGCCAGCAGCCACCGCGGGGGCAGGGGTAATGAAAAACTGTTTTTT.